The 9 T cell receptor beta chains listed next were all sequenced from one sample in a study of CD8 T cells in ankylosing spondylitis. Findings and caveats of the study: Characteristic, it appeared, of ankylosing spondylitis blood was a TCR beta motif of roughly eight highly homologous variants.

TCRdb fed the 5' RACE reads into MiXCR, producing one record per CDR3 protein. Among about 840,000 distinct CDR3 sequences listed, around 11% were seen once. These receptors lack a known antigen. The specimen sequenced was blood, either unsorted or a sorted T cell fraction (not recorded which). The source of these receptors is a male donor with ankylosing spondylitis.

Ten or more counts support this clonotype. The chain joins TRBV20-1 to TRBJ1-1, with D hard to call. CDR1 and CDR2 from the germline V gene are DFQATT and SNEGSKA (reference sequence). The CDR3 is made up of 12 amino acids. Trimming stripped 6 bases from V and 8 bases from J, with 16 bases between. DNA for the CDR3: TGCAGTGCCGGAGGCTACAGCCCCGAAGCTTTCTTT. Residues: CSAGGYSPEAFF.

This clonotype was recorded at least ten times. The chain employs TRBV10-3 and TRBJ2-3, with 10 bases aligning to TRBD2. The length of the CDR3 is 15 residues. Germline V gene data show CDR1 as ENHRY and CDR2 as SYGVKD. After removal of 0 bases from V and 7 bases from J, the junction contained 4 bases not matched to a gene. The CDR3 DNA sequence: TGTGCCATCAGTGAGTCCTTAGCGGGAGGCCATACGCAGTATTTT. Translation gives CAISESLAGGHTQYF.

This clonotype was seen a few times. The chain uses TRBV20-1 and TRBJ2-2; D is unclear. The CDR3 is 13 amino acids. V was trimmed by 7 bases and J by 0 bases, leaving 9 bases between them. In germline, CDR1 is DFQATT, CDR2 SNEGSKA (reference sequence). The CDR3 sequence is CSGWRPNTGELFF. CDR3 in DNA: TGCAGTGGGTGGCGACCGAACACCGGGGAGCTGTTTTTT.

This clonotype was picked up many times. This chain links TRBV18 with TRBJ2-2; D unclear. The V gene lost 3 bases and the J gene lost 3 bases, with 11 bases spanning the gap. Per germline, CDR1 KGHSH and CDR2 LQKENI. CDR3 size: 15 residues. The CDR3, as DNA: TGTGCCAGCTCACCCCCTGGGTCACACACCGGGGAGCTGTTTTTT. This sequence encodes CASSPPGSHTGELFF. Using reference TRBV18 and TRBJ2-2 for the parts outside the CDR3, the full variable domain is NAGVMQNPRHLVRRRGQEARLRCSPMKGHSHVYWYRQLPEEGLKFMVYLQKENIIDESGMPKERFSAEFPKEGPSILRIQQVVRGDSAAYFCASSPPGSHTGELFFGEGSRLTVL.

The V and J genes are TRBV5-1 and TRBJ2-3; D perhaps matches TRBD2 (6 bases). V shed 7 bases and J shed 6 bases, with 9 bases lying between them. From germline, CDR1 is SGHRS and CDR2 YFSETQ. CDR3 size: 11 residues. CDR3 in amino acids: CASGGLDTQYF. As DNA, the CDR3 is TGCGCCAGCGGAGGGCTGGATACGCAGTATTTT.

This rearrangement joins TRBV6-1 to TRBJ2-3; 11 bases match TRBD2. The CDR3 runs to 17 residues. The J segment lost 3 bases and the V segment lost 6 bases, leaving 11 bases of the junction unmatched. Germline V gene data show CDR1 as MNHNS and CDR2 as SASEGT. CDR3 DNA sequence: TGTGCCAGCAGCCCACCCCTACTAGCGGGGGTGACAGATACGCAGTATTTT. Its translation: CASSPPLLAGVTDTQYF.

This clonotype showed up just once. V gene TRBV11-3 combines with J gene TRBJ2-5, with a weak D call TRBD1 (5 bases). The CDR3 contains 15 residues. V gave up 1 base and J gave up 1 base, with 10 bases separating them. The germline CDR1 and CDR2 sequences are SGHNT and YENEEA. This chain's CDR3 is CASSLGQPGQETQYF. The CDR3 DNA is TGTGCCAGCAGCTTAGGACAGCCCGGCCAAGAGACCCAGTACTTC.

This clonotype came up many times. V is TRBV20-1 and J is TRBJ2-5; TRBD2 matches at 7 bases. The CDR3 sequence is 13 residues long. Trimming at V came to 3 bases and at J to 2 bases, leaving 3 bases not matched to a gene. In germline, CDR1 is DFQATT, CDR2 SNEGSKA (reference sequence). This chain's CDR3 is CSASGRLQETQYF. The CDR3 DNA reads TGCAGTGCTAGCGGGAGGCTTCAAGAGACCCAGTACTTC.

The chain carries TRBV20-1 and TRBJ2-5; 10 bases agree with TRBD2. Germline V gene lookup returns CDR1 DFQATT and CDR2 SNEGSKA (reference sequence). CDR3 length: 15 amino acids. Losses at the gene ends were 0 bases for V and 4 bases for J; bases not matched to a gene: 5. CDR3 nucleotides: TGCAGTGCTAGAGACCTAGCGGGAGACGGAGAGACCCAGTACTTC. Protein sequence: CSARDLAGDGETQYF.